Shown below are 14 T cell receptor beta chains from a single sample sequenced in a study of blood T cells in healthy people across ages. PCR was performed a second time for roughly 7 to 11 cycles using a sample-barcoded 5' primer and a J-beta primer mix. One entry per CDR3 protein results from TCRdb running MiXCR on the 5' RACE reads. The profile shows some 670,000 distinct CDR3 sequences, 40% to 65% of them singletons. The sample taken for sequencing was blood. The receptor set was obtained from an elderly woman in good health.

Only one count was recorded for this clonotype. For the CDR3, the DNA is TGCAGTGCTAGGCCTTACCGGGGAGCCTTCAGGGATTCACCCCTCCACTTT. This codes for CSARPYRGAFRDSPLHF. The chain employs TRBV20-1 and TRBJ1-6; a possible D gene is TRBD1 (5 bases). This CDR3 is 17 amino acids long. V lost 3 bases and J 8 bases, leaving 23 bases between the germline ends. Per germline, CDR1 DFQATT and CDR2 SNEGSKA (reference sequence).

In its sample, this clonotype was seen many times. The chain couples TRBV10-3 to TRBJ2-5; TRBD2 matches at 14 bases. The germline CDR1 and CDR2 sequences are ENHRY and SYGVKD. Unmatched junction bases numbered 9, after V lost 4 bases and J lost 11 bases. The CDR3 contains 15 residues. As DNA, the CDR3 is TGTGCCATCAGTGGAAGGGGACTAGCGGGAGAGGAGCAGTACTTC. It codes for CAISGRGLAGEEQYF.

V and J are TRBV11-2 and TRBJ2-5, with 12 nucleotides matching TRBD1. V shed 5 bases, J shed 5 bases, and the junction held 6 bases outside the gene matches. The CDR3 is 15 residues long. CDR1 and CDR2 from the germline V gene are SGHAT and FQNNGV. CDR3 bases: TGTGCCAGCAGCGTCGGGACAGGGGGCTTGGAGACCCAGTACTTC. It encodes CASSVGTGGLETQYF.

This chain connects TRBV18 to TRBJ2-7; D is ambiguous. This CDR3 region has 14 residues. Germline V gene sequence: CDR1 KGHSH, CDR2 LQKENI. V gave up 2 bases and J gave up 3 bases, with 11 bases separating them. In DNA, the CDR3 is TGTGCCAGCTCACCAGGCGGAGCTGACTACGAGCAGTACTTC. Its protein is CASSPGGADYEQYF.

The V call is TRBV24-1, the J call TRBJ1-1; a weak D match, TRBD1 (6 bases). Trimming removed 4 bases at V and 5 bases at J, with 13 bases between. Germline CDR1 and CDR2: KGHDR and SFDVKD. The CDR3 extends over 14 amino acids. The CDR3 protein is CATSEGGRKTEAFF. The DNA of the CDR3 is TGTGCCACCAGTGAGGGGGGCCGTAAGACTGAAGCTTTCTTT.

Regarding this clonotype: This may stem from a read error, because a much larger clone lies one nucleotide away. The chain joins TRBV7-7 to TRBJ2-7; 9 nucleotides match TRBD2. This CDR3 spans 14 amino acids. Germline assignment: CDR1 SSHAT and CDR2 FNYEAQ (reference sequence). Germline trimming cut 5 bases from V and 7 bases from J; bases unmatched to any gene: 9. The CDR3 DNA is TGTGCCAGCAGCGCTAGCGGGGACTACAATGAGCAGTACTTC. It codes for CASSASGDYNEQYF. Looking up the rest from reference TRBV7-7 and TRBJ2-7 gives the full variable domain: GAGVSQSPRYKVTKRGQDVTLRCDPISSHATLYWYQQALGQGPEFLTYFNYEAQPDKSGLPSDRFSAERPEGSISTLTIQRTEQRDSAMYRCASSASGDYNEQYFGPGTRLTVT.

Notes on this clonotype: A much larger clonotype is one base distant, so this may be a read error. This chain uses TRBV10-1 with TRBJ2-7; TRBD2 matches at 10 bases. Germline V gives CDR1 WNHNN, CDR2 SYGVQD (reference sequence). This CDR3 region has 15 residues. Here the CDR3 reads CASSGGLADSYGQYF. The CDR3 DNA sequence: TGCGCCAGCAGTGGCGGACTAGCGGACTCCTACGGGCAGTACTTC.

J is TRBJ2-5 and V is TRBV3-1; D is unresolved. The CDR3 loop spans 16 amino acids. Germline V lookup: CDR1 LGHDT, CDR2 YNNKEL (reference sequence). The V and J ends lost 0 bases and 1 base respectively, with 12 bases between them. DNA for the CDR3: TGTGCCAGCAGCCAAGATTGGGTGCACCTCCAAGAGACCCAGTACTTC. As protein: CASSQDWVHLQETQYF.

This clonotype was seen once. The V gene is TRBV5-1, the J gene TRBJ2-3; 7 nucleotides line up with TRBD2. Germline assignment: CDR1 SGHRS and CDR2 YFSETQ. This CDR3 is built from 14 residues. V was pared by 3 bases and J by 1 base, with 2 bases of the junction left unmatched. The CDR3 bases are TGCGCCAGCAGCTGGAGCGGGGGCACAGATACGCAGTATTTT. This sequence encodes CASSWSGGTDTQYF.

This rearrangement joins TRBV6-6 to TRBJ2-1; no definite D call. CDR1 is MNHNY and CDR2 is SVGAGI in the germline V gene (reference sequence). The CDR3 has 16 residues. Trimming took 6 bases from V and 5 from J, leaving 20 bases between them. The DNA of the CDR3 is TGTGCCAGCAGCCCCCCGGCGGCCCGGATAGACAATGAGCAGTTCTTC. Protein: CASSPPAARIDNEQFF.

This chain uses TRBV28 with TRBJ2-3; 13 nucleotides line up with TRBD2. This CDR3 has 18 residues. Looked up from germline, CDR1 is MDHEN and CDR2 is SYDVKM. V trimming: 5 bases; J trimming: 3 bases; junction bases outside the gene matches: 11. The CDR3 reads CASSPLRRLAGGTDTQYF. CDR3 nucleotide sequence: TGTGCCAGCAGTCCCCTAAGGAGACTAGCGGGGGGAACAGATACGCAGTATTTT.

This clonotype has only a few counts. The rearrangement joins TRBV5-1 to TRBJ2-7, with a weak D call TRBD2 (6 bases). The V end lost 4 bases, the J end lost 7 bases, and 27 bases lay between the germline ends. The CDR3 has 17 residues. Germline values: CDR1 SGHRS, CDR2 YFSETQ. CDR3 bases: TGCGCCAGCAGCGTGGATCAGCGGGCAAGCTCCTACAATGAGCAGTACTTC. It yields the protein CASSVDQRASSYNEQYF.

At least ten counts were recorded for this clonotype. Mismatch with germline at one junction end may stem from a read error. The rearrangement joins TRBV6-5 to TRBJ1-2, with a possible D match to TRBD1 (5 bases). The CDR3 contains 17 residues. Looked up from germline, CDR1 is MNHEY and CDR2 is SVGAGI. In DNA form, the CDR3 reads TGTGCCAGCAGTTACTCGATGCCCGGGGGAGCTAACTATGGCTGCACCTTC. Its protein is CASSYSMPGGANYGCTF.

This clonotype was found many times. The gene calls are TRBV9 and TRBJ2-3; no clear D gene. The length of the CDR3 is 15 residues. Deletions cut 0 bases from V and 2 bases from J, with 10 bases between. The germline V gene encodes CDR1 SGDLS and CDR2 YYNGEE. In nucleotides, the CDR3 is TGTGCCAGCAGCGTAGAAGTTTCGATCACAGATACGCAGTATTTT. It encodes CASSVEVSITDTQYF.